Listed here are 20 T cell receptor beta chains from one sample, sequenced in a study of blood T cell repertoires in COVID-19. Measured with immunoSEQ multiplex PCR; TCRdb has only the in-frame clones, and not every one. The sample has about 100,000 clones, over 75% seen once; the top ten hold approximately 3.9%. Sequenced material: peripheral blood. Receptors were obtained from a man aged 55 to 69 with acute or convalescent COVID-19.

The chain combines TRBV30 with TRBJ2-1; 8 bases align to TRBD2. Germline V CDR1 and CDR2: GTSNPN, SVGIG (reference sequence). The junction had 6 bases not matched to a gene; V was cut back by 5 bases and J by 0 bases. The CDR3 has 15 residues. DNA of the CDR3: TGTGCCTGGTCTATAGCGGGGAGCTCCTACAATGAGCAGTTCTTC. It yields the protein CAWSIAGSSYNEQFF.

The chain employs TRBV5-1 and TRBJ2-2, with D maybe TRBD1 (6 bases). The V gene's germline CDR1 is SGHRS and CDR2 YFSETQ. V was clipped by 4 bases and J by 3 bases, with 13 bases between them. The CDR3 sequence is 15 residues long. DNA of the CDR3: TGCGCCAGCAGCCCCCGGGACAAATACACCGGGGAGCTGTTTTTT. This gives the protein CASSPRDKYTGELFF.

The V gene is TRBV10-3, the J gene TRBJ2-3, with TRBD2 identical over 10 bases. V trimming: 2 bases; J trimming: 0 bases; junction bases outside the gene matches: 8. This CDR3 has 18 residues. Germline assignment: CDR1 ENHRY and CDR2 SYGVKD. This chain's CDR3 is CAISEGSGLAASTDTQYF. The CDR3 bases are TGTGCCATCAGTGAGGGGTCCGGACTAGCGGCTAGCACAGATACGCAGTATTTT.

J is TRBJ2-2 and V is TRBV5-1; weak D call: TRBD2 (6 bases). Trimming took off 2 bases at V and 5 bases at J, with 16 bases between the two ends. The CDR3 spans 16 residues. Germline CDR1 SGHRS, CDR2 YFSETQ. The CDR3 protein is CASSFDGAGRTGELFF. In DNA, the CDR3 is TGCGCCAGCAGCTTCGATGGGGCAGGGAGGACCGGGGAGCTGTTTTTT.

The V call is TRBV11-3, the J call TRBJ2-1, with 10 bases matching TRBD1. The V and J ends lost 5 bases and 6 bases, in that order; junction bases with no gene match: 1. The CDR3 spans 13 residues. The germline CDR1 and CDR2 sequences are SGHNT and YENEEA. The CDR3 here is CASSRTGGNEQFF. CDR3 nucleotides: TGTGCCAGCAGCCGGACAGGGGGCAATGAGCAGTTCTTC.

CDR3 sequence: CASSLSGGEQYF. The CDR3 DNA follows: TGTGCCAGCAGCCTCTCGGGAGGCGAGCAGTACTTC. The chain has TRBV7-2 and TRBJ2-7; 7 bases line up with TRBD2. The V segment lost 5 bases and the J segment 6 bases; nucleotides outside the gene matches: 4. The germline CDR1 and CDR2 sequences are SGHTA and FQGNSA. The CDR3 is 12 residues long.

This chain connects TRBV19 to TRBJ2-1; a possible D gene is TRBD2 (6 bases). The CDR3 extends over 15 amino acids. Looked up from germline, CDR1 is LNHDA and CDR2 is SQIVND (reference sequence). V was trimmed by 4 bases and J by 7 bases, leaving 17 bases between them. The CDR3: CASSKQLEGWNEQFF. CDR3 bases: TGTGCCAGTAGTAAACAGCTGGAGGGCTGGAATGAGCAGTTCTTC.

Written as DNA, the CDR3 is TGTGCCAGCTCACCAGGGACAGGGGTGCGCACCGGGGAGCTGTTTTTT. Translated, it gives CASSPGTGVRTGELFF. This chain links TRBV18 with TRBJ2-2; 10 nucleotides line up with TRBD1. CDR1 and CDR2 from the germline V gene are KGHSH and LQKENI. CDR3 length: 16 residues. The trim removed 2 bases at V and 4 bases at J, leaving 4 bases unmatched.

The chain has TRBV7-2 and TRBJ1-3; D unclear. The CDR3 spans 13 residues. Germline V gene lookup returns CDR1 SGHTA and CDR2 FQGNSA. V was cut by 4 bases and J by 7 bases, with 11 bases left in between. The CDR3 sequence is CASSSVSRNTIYF. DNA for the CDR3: TGTGCCAGCAGCTCTGTTAGCCGGAACACCATATATTTT. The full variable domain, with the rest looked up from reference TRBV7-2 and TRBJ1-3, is GAGVSQSPSNKVTEKGKDVELRCDPISGHTALYWYRQSLGQGLEFLIYFQGNSAPDKSGLPSDRFSAERTGGSVSTLTIQRTQQEDSAVYLCASSSVSRNTIYFGEGSWLTVV.

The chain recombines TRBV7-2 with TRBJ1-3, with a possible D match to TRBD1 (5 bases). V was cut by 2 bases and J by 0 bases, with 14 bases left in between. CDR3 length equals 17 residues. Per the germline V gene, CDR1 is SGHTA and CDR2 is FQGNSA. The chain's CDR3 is CASSLLGVYDSGNTIYF. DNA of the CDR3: TGTGCCAGCAGCTTATTAGGGGTGTACGACTCTGGAAACACCATATATTTT.

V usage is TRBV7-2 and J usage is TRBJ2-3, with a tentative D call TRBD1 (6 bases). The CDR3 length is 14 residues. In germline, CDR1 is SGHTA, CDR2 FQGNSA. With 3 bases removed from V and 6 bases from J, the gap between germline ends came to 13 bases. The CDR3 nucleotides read TGTGCCAGCAGCTTGGGACAACCCAAGGATACGCAGTATTTT. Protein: CASSLGQPKDTQYF.

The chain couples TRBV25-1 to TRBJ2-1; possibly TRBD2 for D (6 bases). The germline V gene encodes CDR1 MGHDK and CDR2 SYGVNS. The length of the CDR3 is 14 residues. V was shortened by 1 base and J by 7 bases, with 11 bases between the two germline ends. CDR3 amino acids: CASSEWGESNEQFF. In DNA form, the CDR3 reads TGTGCCAGCAGTGAATGGGGGGAATCTAATGAGCAGTTCTTC.

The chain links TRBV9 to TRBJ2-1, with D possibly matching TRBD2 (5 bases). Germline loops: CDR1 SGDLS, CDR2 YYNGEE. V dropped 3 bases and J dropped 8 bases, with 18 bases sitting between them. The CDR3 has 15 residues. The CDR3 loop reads CASSALSDSRDEQFF. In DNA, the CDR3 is TGTGCCAGCAGCGCCCTATCGGACTCACGGGATGAGCAGTTCTTC.

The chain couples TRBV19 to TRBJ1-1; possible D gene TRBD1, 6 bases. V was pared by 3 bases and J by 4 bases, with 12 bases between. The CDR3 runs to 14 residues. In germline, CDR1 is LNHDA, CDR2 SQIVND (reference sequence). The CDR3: CASSMTGGLTEAFF. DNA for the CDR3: TGTGCCAGTAGTATGACAGGAGGACTCACTGAAGCTTTCTTT.

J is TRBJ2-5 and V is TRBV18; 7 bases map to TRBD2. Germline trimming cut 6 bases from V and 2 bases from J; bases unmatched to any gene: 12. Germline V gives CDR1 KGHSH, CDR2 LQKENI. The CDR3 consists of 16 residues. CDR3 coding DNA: TGTGCCAGCTCCCCCGTACTAGCGTCGCATCAAGAGACCCAGTACTTC. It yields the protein CASSPVLASHQETQYF.

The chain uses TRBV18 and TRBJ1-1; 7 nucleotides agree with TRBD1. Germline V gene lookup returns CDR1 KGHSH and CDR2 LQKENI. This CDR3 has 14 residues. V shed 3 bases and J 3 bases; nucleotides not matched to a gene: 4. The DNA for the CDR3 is TGTGCCAGCTCACCGCTCGGGACAGACACTGAAGCTTTCTTT. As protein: CASSPLGTDTEAFF.

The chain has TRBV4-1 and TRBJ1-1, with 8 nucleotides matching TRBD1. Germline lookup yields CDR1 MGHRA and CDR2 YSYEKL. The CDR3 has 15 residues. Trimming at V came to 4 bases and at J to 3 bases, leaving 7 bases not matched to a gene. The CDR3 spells CASSRRTGKDTEAFF. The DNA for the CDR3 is TGCGCCAGCAGCCGTCGGACAGGGAAAGACACTGAAGCTTTCTTT.

The CDR3 spells CASIGVNYGYTF. As DNA, the CDR3 is TGTGCCAGCATAGGAGTTAACTATGGCTACACCTTC. The chain uses TRBV12-3 or TRBV12-4 and TRBJ1-2, with unresolved D. The length of the CDR3 is 12 residues. V lost 7 bases and J 1 base, leaving 7 bases between the germline ends.

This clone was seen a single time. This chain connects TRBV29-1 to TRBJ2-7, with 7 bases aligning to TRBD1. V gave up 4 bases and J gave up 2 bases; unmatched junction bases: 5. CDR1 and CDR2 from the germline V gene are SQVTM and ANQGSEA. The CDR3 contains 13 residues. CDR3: CSVGTGTPYEQYF. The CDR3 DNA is TGCAGCGTTGGGACAGGTACCCCCTACGAGCAGTACTTC.

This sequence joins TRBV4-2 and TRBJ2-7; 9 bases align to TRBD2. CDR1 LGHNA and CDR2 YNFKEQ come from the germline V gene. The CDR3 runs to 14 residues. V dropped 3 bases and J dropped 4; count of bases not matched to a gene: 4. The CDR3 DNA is TGTGCCAGCAGCCAGGGTAGCGGGGGATACGAGCAGTACTTC. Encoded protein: CASSQGSGGYEQYF.